The 10 T cell receptor beta chains given below trace back to one sample, sequenced in a study of cytotoxic CD8 clonotypes in ibrutinib-treated CLL. Libraries were prepared by immunoSEQ multiplex PCR; TCRdb keeps only in-frame clonotypes and omits some of them. The table shows roughly 100,000 clones, with approximately 80% occurring only once. Material: PBMCs, obtained after 12 months of ibrutinib treatment. These receptors were obtained from a human donor with chronic lymphocytic leukemia.

V usage is TRBV27 and J usage is TRBJ1-6; D is unresolved. This CDR3 spans 14 amino acids. Trimming took off 3 bases at V and 9 bases at J, with 12 bases between the two ends. Germline V gene lookup returns CDR1 MNHEY and CDR2 SMNVEV (reference sequence). Written as DNA, the CDR3 is TGTGCCAGCAGTTTTGGAGCGTCGGTTTCACCCCTCCACTTT. Translation: CASSFGASVSPLHF.

The chain recombines TRBV6-6 with TRBJ1-6; no reliable D call. Per germline, CDR1 MNHNY and CDR2 SVGAGI (reference sequence). CDR3 length: 13 residues. The germline V and J ends were trimmed by 2 bases and 7 bases, with 6 bases remaining between them. The CDR3: CASSYAENSPLHF. In DNA, the CDR3 is TGTGCCAGCAGTTACGCAGAGAATTCACCCCTCCACTTT.

Notes on this clone: The sample contains more than one DNA sequence encoding this CDR3. The chain uses TRBV7-2 and TRBJ2-7; tentative D call: TRBD2 (5 bases). Trimming stripped 4 bases from V and 3 bases from J, with 10 bases between. This CDR3 has 13 amino acids. Germline loops: CDR1 SGHTA, CDR2 FQGNSA. In DNA, the CDR3 is TGTGCCAGCAGCTCGGCAGGAGGCTACGAGCAGTACTTC. Amino acid sequence: CASSSAGGYEQYF.

This clone occurred once. The chain links TRBV28 to TRBJ2-7, with D possibly called TRBD1 or TRBD2 (6 bases each). The CDR3 has 13 residues. Trimming took 9 bases from V and 2 from J, leaving 14 bases between them. The germline gives CDR1 MDHEN, CDR2 SYDVKM. The chain's CDR3 is CASQGRGPYEQYF. CDR3 coding DNA: TGTGCCAGTCAGGGGCGGGGACCCTACGAGCAGTACTTC.

The CDR3 reads CASSPSGQGWGETQYF. The CDR3 DNA reads TGCGCCAGCAGCCCGTCGGGGCAGGGGTGGGGAGAGACCCAGTACTTC. This chain links TRBV5-1 with TRBJ2-5; weak D call: TRBD1 (6 bases). Germline loops: CDR1 SGHRS, CDR2 YFSETQ. This CDR3 has 16 amino acids. Between the trimmed V and J ends, which lost 4 bases and 4 bases, there was a span of 20 bases.

This chain connects TRBV6-1 to TRBJ2-2, with 7 bases identical to TRBD1. CDR1 is MNHNS and CDR2 is SASEGT in the germline V gene. Losses at the gene ends were 11 bases for V and 2 bases for J; bases not matched to a gene: 11. The CDR3 consists of 15 residues. DNA for the CDR3: TGTGCCTACGAAACCGGGACAGCAAACACCGGGGAGCTGTTTTTT. This gives the protein CAYETGTANTGELFF.

V and J are TRBV28 and TRBJ2-1; TRBD2 might be the D (6 bases). The ends were cut back, 6 bases at V and 9 bases at J, with 33 bases in the middle. In germline, CDR1 is MDHEN, CDR2 SYDVKM. The CDR3 covers 19 residues. As DNA, the CDR3 is TGTGCCAGCAGAGTCAGAGGGCAGGGTGAACGGGACTGGGAATCTGAGCAGTTCTTC. As protein: CASRVRGQGERDWESEQFF. The full variable domain, in which reference TRBV28 and TRBJ2-1 provide the parts outside the CDR3, is DVKVTQSSRYLVKRTGEKVFLECVQDMDHENMFWYRQDPGLGLRLIYFSYDVKMKEKGDIPEGYSVSREKKERFSLILESASTNQTSMYLCASRVRGQGERDWESEQFFGPGTRLTVL.

This clone was counted a single time. This chain connects TRBV6-6 to TRBJ2-1, with 8 bases matching TRBD1. The CDR3 extends over 12 amino acids. Looked up from germline, CDR1 is MNHNY and CDR2 is SVGAGI (reference sequence). V was pared by 5 bases and J by 8 bases, with 2 bases of the junction left unmatched. The CDR3, as DNA: TGTGCCAGCAGTCCACAGGGGGATGAGCAGTTCTTC. Translating gives CASSPQGDEQFF.

The chain combines TRBV5-8 with TRBJ2-7, with 8 positions matching TRBD2. V dropped 0 bases and J dropped 1; count of bases not matched to a gene: 9. CDR3 length equals 17 residues. The germline gives CDR1 SGHTS, CDR2 YDEGEE. The CDR3 coding sequence is TGTGCCAGCAGCTTGGGTCGGCTAGCGGGCTATTCCTACGAGCAGTACTTC. Protein product: CASSLGRLAGYSYEQYF.

V is TRBV6-6 and J is TRBJ1-1; 7 bases are a match to TRBD1. The CDR3 is 14 amino acids. J lost 4 bases, V lost 4 bases, and 6 bases had no gene match. Germline CDR1 is MNHNY and CDR2 is SVGAGI (reference sequence). The CDR3 is CASSWKGGGTEAFF. In DNA form, the CDR3 reads TGTGCCAGCAGTTGGAAAGGGGGCGGCACTGAAGCTTTCTTT.